This T cell receptor (beta chain) was captured by sequencing in a study of shared clonotypes between healthy human individuals. The V end was cut by 8 bases, the J end by 4 bases, with 11 bases between. CDR1 and CDR2 (germline): MDHEN, SYDVKM. The CDR3 spans 12 residues. As regards this clone: Its antigen is not known. The sample carries other DNA sequences with the same CDR3.

Produced via immunoSEQ multiplex PCR; TCRdb's table is partial and in-frame only. The profile shows roughly 1,500,000 clones, about 98% of them singletons. Study-wide results and caveats: Naive CD4 clonotypes were shared across a handful of donors at roughly 5.3%.

This receptor was identified in a man in his thirties or forties in good health. The chain has TRBV28 and TRBJ1-2; D is unclear. Sequencing input: naive CD4+ T cells sorted from blood. Specified subset: CD45RA+ positively selected. The CDR3, as DNA: TGTGCCAGCTCGTCAGGAGGCTATGGCTACACCTTC. Residues: CASSSGGYGYTF.